A single sample gave rise to the 31 T cell receptor beta chains below, sequenced in a study of cytomegalovirus exposure and HLA in healthy donors. Amplification used 60 Vbeta primers and 13 Jbeta primers. Only in-frame clones appear in the TCRdb table, and some are missing; sequencing was by immunoSEQ multiplex PCR. Here the sample spans around 200,000 clones, 79% being singletons. What was sequenced was PBMCs. The receptors originated from a woman under 30 in good health and CMV-seronegative.

This chain connects TRBV9 to TRBJ2-3; 7 positions match TRBD2. The CDR3 has 16 amino acids. V trimming: 0 bases; J trimming: 2 bases; junction bases outside the gene matches: 6. CDR1 is SGDLS and CDR2 is YYNGEE in the germline V gene. CDR3 DNA sequence: TGTGCCAGCAGCGTAGGGCTAGCGGAGTTCACAGATACGCAGTATTTT. This encodes CASSVGLAEFTDTQYF.

The rearrangement uses TRBV7-9 and TRBJ1-1; perhaps TRBD1 as D (5 bases). CDR1 and CDR2 (germline): SEHNR, FQNEAQ (reference sequence). Trimming removed 3 bases at V and 7 bases at J, with 12 bases between. The CDR3 runs to 13 residues. CDR3: CASSLGGAGEAFF. The CDR3 nucleotides read TGTGCCAGCAGCTTGGGAGGGGCCGGTGAAGCTTTCTTT.

The V call is TRBV11-2, the J call TRBJ1-1; D might be TRBD1 (5 bases). From germline, CDR1 is SGHAT and CDR2 FQNNGV. This CDR3 spans 11 amino acids. The ends were cut back, 5 bases at V and 7 bases at J, with 8 bases in the middle. This CDR3 reads CASSARVEAFF. CDR3 nucleotides: TGTGCCAGCAGCGCCAGGGTTGAAGCTTTCTTT. Full variable domain (remainder filled in from reference TRBV11-2 and TRBJ1-1): EAGVAQSPRYKIIEKRQSVAFWCNPISGHATLYWYQQILGQGPKLLIQFQNNGVVDDSQLPKDRFSAERLKGVDSTLKIQPAKLEDSAVYLCASSARVEAFFGQGTRLTVV.

V usage is TRBV27 and J usage is TRBJ2-6; D unresolved. The CDR3 contains 14 residues. CDR1 is MNHEY and CDR2 is SMNVEV in the germline V gene (reference sequence). Trimming shortened V by 3 bases and J by 0 bases, and 3 bases separated the two germline ends. The CDR3 sequence is CASSLASGANVLTF. In nucleotides, the CDR3 is TGTGCCAGCAGTTTGGCCTCTGGGGCCAACGTCCTGACTTTC.

This clone qualifies as medium-sized. V usage is TRBV6-5 and J usage is TRBJ1-6, with unresolved D. The germline V gene has CDR1 MNHEY and CDR2 SVGAGI. Trimming took off 8 bases at V and 7 bases at J, with 15 bases between the two ends. The length of the CDR3 is 14 residues. Written as DNA, the CDR3 is TGTGCCAGCTCCTCGGAGAGTCCCAATTCACCCCTCCACTTT. Its protein is CASSSESPNSPLHF.

V usage is TRBV2 and J usage is TRBJ1-4; the D is unclear. The CDR3 extends over 14 amino acids. With 7 bases removed from V and 8 bases from J, the gap between germline ends came to 17 bases. Germline V gives CDR1 SNHLY, CDR2 FYNNEI. The CDR3 reads CASTPRRAREKLFF. For the CDR3, the DNA is TGTGCCAGCACCCCGAGGAGGGCGCGGGAAAAACTGTTTTTT.

V is TRBV5-6 and J is TRBJ1-4; no clear D gene. Deletions cut 1 base from V and 5 bases from J, with 9 bases between. Germline V gene data show CDR1 as SGHDT and CDR2 as YYEEEE. The CDR3 consists of 14 residues. CDR3 region: CASSLWPPNEKLFF. The CDR3 DNA reads as TGTGCCAGCAGCTTGTGGCCGCCAAATGAAAAACTGTTTTTT.

The chain employs TRBV4-2 and TRBJ2-1; 8 bases match TRBD2. The CDR3 consists of 16 residues. From germline, CDR1 is LGHNA and CDR2 YNFKEQ. Trimming at V came to 1 base and at J to 5 bases, leaving 7 bases not matched to a gene. For the CDR3, the DNA is TGTGCCAGCAGCCAAGGTACTAGCGGAAAGAACAATGAGCAGTTCTTC. Protein: CASSQGTSGKNNEQFF.

The rearrangement joins TRBV29-1 to TRBJ2-5; D might be TRBD1 (5 bases). V gave up 3 bases and J gave up 5 bases, with 16 bases separating them. Germline CDR1 SQVTM, CDR2 ANQGSEA. The CDR3 sequence is 14 residues long. CDR3 nucleotides: TGCAGCGTTGACAGGGATGGACCCAAGGAGACCCAGTACTTC. This gives the protein CSVDRDGPKETQYF.

The J gene is TRBJ1-2, the V gene TRBV25-1; 9 bases align to TRBD1. The CDR3 runs to 16 residues. The trim removed 1 base at V and 3 bases at J, leaving 6 bases unmatched. Germline V lookup: CDR1 MGHDK, CDR2 SYGVNS. CDR3 bases: TGTGCCAGCAGTGAATTGTGGACAGGGGAAGACTATGGCTACACCTTC. It specifies CASSELWTGEDYGYTF.

The chain links TRBV19 to TRBJ1-1; 7 bases map to TRBD1. The CDR3 loop spans 13 amino acids. The germline gives CDR1 LNHDA, CDR2 SQIVND (reference sequence). V was pared by 6 bases and J by 3 bases, with 4 bases of the junction left unmatched. CDR3 coding DNA: TGTGCCAGTAGCCATGACAGGGACACTGAAGCTTTCTTT. Protein product: CASSHDRDTEAFF.

This sequence joins TRBV19 and TRBJ1-1, with D unclear. CDR3 length equals 16 residues. Between the trimmed V and J ends, which lost 5 bases and 0 bases, there was a span of 16 bases. CDR1 is LNHDA, CDR2 SQIVND, per germline (reference sequence). In nucleotides, the CDR3 is TGTGCCAGTAGTCGCGGGTCCCGAAGCATGAACACTGAAGCTTTCTTT. Its protein product is CASSRGSRSMNTEAFF.

This sequence joins TRBV13 and TRBJ2-1; D might be TRBD1 (5 bases). CDR1 and CDR2 from the germline V gene are PRHDT and FYEKMQ (reference sequence). V gave up 1 base and J gave up 4 bases, with 11 bases separating them. The CDR3 is made up of 15 amino acids. In DNA form, the CDR3 reads TGTGCCAGCAGCTTAGTTAGCAGGGCTTACAATGAGCAGTTCTTC. As protein: CASSLVSRAYNEQFF.

V usage is TRBV7-9 and J usage is TRBJ1-6; TRBD1 is a possible D gene (6 bases). The V and J ends lost 6 bases and 14 bases respectively, with 17 bases between them. There are 13 residues in the CDR3. CDR1 SEHNR and CDR2 FQNEAQ come from the germline V gene (reference sequence). Written as DNA, the CDR3 is TGTGCCAGCAGAGATGACAGGCCCTGGGCCCTCCACTTT. Its translation: CASRDDRPWALHF.

The chain carries TRBV10-3 and TRBJ2-7; tentative D call: TRBD2 (6 bases). The ends were cut back, 3 bases at V and 5 bases at J, with 17 bases in the middle. This CDR3 spans 15 amino acids. Germline CDR1 ENHRY, CDR2 SYGVKD. CDR3 coding DNA: TGTGCCATCAGTGACACCGGGTCGGGGGTCAACGAGCAGTACTTC. It encodes CAISDTGSGVNEQYF.

This clone was picked up a small number of times. In DNA form, the CDR3 reads TGTGCCAGCAGCGTTACTACAGGGGAGCAGTACTTC. This encodes CASSVTTGEQYF. The V gene is TRBV7-9, the J gene TRBJ2-7; tentative D call: TRBD1 (6 bases). CDR1 and CDR2 from the germline V gene are SEHNR and FQNEAQ (reference sequence). The CDR3 runs to 12 residues. With 5 bases removed from V and 7 bases from J, the gap between germline ends came to 12 bases.

There are a few counts of this clone. The CDR3, as DNA: TGTGCCAGCAGTTTGCGGCCGAACACTGAAGCTTTCTTT. Translated: CASSLRPNTEAFF. The V call is TRBV28, the J call TRBJ1-1, with unresolved D. The germline V gene encodes CDR1 MDHEN and CDR2 SYDVKM. The CDR3 runs 13 residues. V dropped 3 bases and J dropped 1 base, with 6 bases sitting between them.

V gene TRBV7-2 combines with J gene TRBJ2-2, with 8 bases lining up with TRBD2. J was trimmed by 7 bases and V by 2 bases; bases with no gene match: 3. Per germline, CDR1 SGHTA and CDR2 FQGNSA. The CDR3 extends over 14 amino acids. The CDR3: CASSLRGGVGELFF. The CDR3 DNA reads TGTGCCAGCAGCTTACGGGGGGGCGTCGGGGAGCTGTTTTTT.

This clone was detected only a few times. The rearrangement joins TRBV5-8 to TRBJ2-7; D is ambiguous. Germline values: CDR1 SGHTS, CDR2 YDEGEE. V was clipped by 0 bases and J by 3 bases, with 7 bases between them. This CDR3 is built from 13 residues. The CDR3 here is CASSLDSLYEQYF. The CDR3 nucleotides are TGTGCCAGCAGCTTGGACAGTCTCTACGAGCAGTACTTC.

The genes are TRBV4-1 and TRBJ2-5; the D is unclear. Looked up from germline, CDR1 is MGHRA and CDR2 is YSYEKL. The CDR3 runs to 12 residues. V dropped 3 bases and J dropped 5 bases, with 7 bases sitting between them. The CDR3 DNA reads TGCGCCAGCAGCCACCTATGGGAGACCCAGTACTTC. Protein sequence: CASSHLWETQYF.

The V gene is TRBV27, the J gene TRBJ2-1; TRBD2 is a possible D gene (7 bases). Germline V gene sequence: CDR1 MNHEY, CDR2 SMNVEV (reference sequence). V was pared by 7 bases and J by 9 bases, with 25 bases between. The CDR3 consists of 16 residues. CDR3 bases: TGTGCCAGCACCCACACGGGGGGCAACGGTTTGGGTGAGCAGTTCTTC. This sequence encodes CASTHTGGNGLGEQFF.

This clone was seen once. V gene TRBV9 combines with J gene TRBJ2-3; 7 bases align to TRBD1. Trimming cost V 0 bases and J 2 bases; bases outside gene matches: 3. The CDR3 runs 15 residues. Germline CDR1 and CDR2: SGDLS and YYNGEE. As DNA, the CDR3 is TGTGCCAGCAGCGTAGGGGGGACAGACACAGATACGCAGTATTTT. Translation gives CASSVGGTDTDTQYF.

This CDR3 is CASGRENEKLFF. As DNA, the CDR3 is TGTGCCAGCGGACGGGAAAATGAAAAACTGTTTTTT. The chain links TRBV27 to TRBJ1-4; D gene unclear. The CDR3 runs to 12 residues. Trimming left V 8 bases short and J 5 bases short, with 9 bases between. The germline V gene has CDR1 MNHEY and CDR2 SMNVEV (reference sequence).

The CDR3 nucleotides are TGTGCCAGCTCACCATCGGACACTCGGGGCTACACCTTC. It translates to CASSPSDTRGYTF. This sequence joins TRBV18 and TRBJ1-2, with a possible D match to TRBD1 (5 bases). CDR3 length: 13 amino acids. CDR1 and CDR2 from the germline V gene are KGHSH and LQKENI. Trimming took 2 bases from V and 8 from J, leaving 12 bases between them.

The chain joins TRBV21-1 to TRBJ1-1. TRBV21-1 is classified as a pseudogene. The CDR3 loop spans 16 amino acids. CDR3 bases: TGTGCCAGCAGCAAAGCTGTGGGGGGATTGAACACTGAAGCTTTCTTT. Protein sequence: CASSKAVGGLNTEAFF.

The chain combines TRBV4-1 with TRBJ1-4; possibly TRBD1 for D (5 bases). Trimming removed 8 bases from V and 5 bases from J, with 12 bases in between. Germline CDR1 MGHRA, CDR2 YSYEKL. The CDR3 loop spans 13 amino acids. CDR3 nucleotides: TGCGCCAGCTCCGTGGAGGGGAATGAAAAACTGTTTTTT. Amino acids: CASSVEGNEKLFF.

DNA of the CDR3: TGCGCCAGCAGCCTCTTAGACAGGATCTACTCCGAGCAGTACTTC. Protein sequence: CASSLLDRIYSEQYF. The chain has TRBV4-1 and TRBJ2-7, with a weak D call TRBD1 (6 bases). The V end was cut by 4 bases, the J end by 6 bases, with 19 bases between. The germline V gene has CDR1 MGHRA and CDR2 YSYEKL. The CDR3 length is 15 residues.

This chain uses TRBV28 with TRBJ1-6; TRBD1 might be the D (6 bases). This CDR3 has 16 residues. The germline V gene encodes CDR1 MDHEN and CDR2 SYDVKM. Deletions cut 6 bases from V and 7 bases from J, with 19 bases between. The CDR3 sequence: CASSGVEDRLNSPLHF. In DNA form, the CDR3 reads TGTGCCAGCAGCGGGGTAGAGGACAGACTAAATTCACCCCTCCACTTT.

V gene TRBV5-1 combines with J gene TRBJ1-1; a weak D match, TRBD1 (6 bases). Deletions cut 0 bases from V and 5 bases from J, with 11 bases between. Germline V gene lookup returns CDR1 SGHRS and CDR2 YFSETQ. The CDR3 sequence is 14 residues long. The chain's CDR3 is CASSLGQAGTEAFF. DNA for the CDR3: TGCGCCAGCAGCTTGGGACAGGCAGGAACTGAAGCTTTCTTT.

This clone came up a few times. The DNA for the CDR3 is TGTGCCGTTGGACAGGGAGTTTACGAGCAGTACTTC. Translated, it gives CAVGQGVYEQYF. V usage is TRBV10-3 and J usage is TRBJ2-7; 8 bases are a match to TRBD1. The CDR3 contains 12 residues. Losses at the gene ends were 11 bases for V and 4 bases for J; bases not matched to a gene: 7. Looked up from germline, CDR1 is ENHRY and CDR2 is SYGVKD.

The chain recombines TRBV9 with TRBJ2-7; 9 positions match TRBD1. The J segment lost 2 bases and the V segment lost 4 bases, leaving 7 bases of the junction unmatched. The CDR3 consists of 15 residues. From germline, CDR1 is SGDLS and CDR2 YYNGEE. CDR3 coding DNA: TGTGCCAGCAGCCCTCAACGACAGGGGGCCTACGAGCAGTACTTC. This codes for CASSPQRQGAYEQYF.